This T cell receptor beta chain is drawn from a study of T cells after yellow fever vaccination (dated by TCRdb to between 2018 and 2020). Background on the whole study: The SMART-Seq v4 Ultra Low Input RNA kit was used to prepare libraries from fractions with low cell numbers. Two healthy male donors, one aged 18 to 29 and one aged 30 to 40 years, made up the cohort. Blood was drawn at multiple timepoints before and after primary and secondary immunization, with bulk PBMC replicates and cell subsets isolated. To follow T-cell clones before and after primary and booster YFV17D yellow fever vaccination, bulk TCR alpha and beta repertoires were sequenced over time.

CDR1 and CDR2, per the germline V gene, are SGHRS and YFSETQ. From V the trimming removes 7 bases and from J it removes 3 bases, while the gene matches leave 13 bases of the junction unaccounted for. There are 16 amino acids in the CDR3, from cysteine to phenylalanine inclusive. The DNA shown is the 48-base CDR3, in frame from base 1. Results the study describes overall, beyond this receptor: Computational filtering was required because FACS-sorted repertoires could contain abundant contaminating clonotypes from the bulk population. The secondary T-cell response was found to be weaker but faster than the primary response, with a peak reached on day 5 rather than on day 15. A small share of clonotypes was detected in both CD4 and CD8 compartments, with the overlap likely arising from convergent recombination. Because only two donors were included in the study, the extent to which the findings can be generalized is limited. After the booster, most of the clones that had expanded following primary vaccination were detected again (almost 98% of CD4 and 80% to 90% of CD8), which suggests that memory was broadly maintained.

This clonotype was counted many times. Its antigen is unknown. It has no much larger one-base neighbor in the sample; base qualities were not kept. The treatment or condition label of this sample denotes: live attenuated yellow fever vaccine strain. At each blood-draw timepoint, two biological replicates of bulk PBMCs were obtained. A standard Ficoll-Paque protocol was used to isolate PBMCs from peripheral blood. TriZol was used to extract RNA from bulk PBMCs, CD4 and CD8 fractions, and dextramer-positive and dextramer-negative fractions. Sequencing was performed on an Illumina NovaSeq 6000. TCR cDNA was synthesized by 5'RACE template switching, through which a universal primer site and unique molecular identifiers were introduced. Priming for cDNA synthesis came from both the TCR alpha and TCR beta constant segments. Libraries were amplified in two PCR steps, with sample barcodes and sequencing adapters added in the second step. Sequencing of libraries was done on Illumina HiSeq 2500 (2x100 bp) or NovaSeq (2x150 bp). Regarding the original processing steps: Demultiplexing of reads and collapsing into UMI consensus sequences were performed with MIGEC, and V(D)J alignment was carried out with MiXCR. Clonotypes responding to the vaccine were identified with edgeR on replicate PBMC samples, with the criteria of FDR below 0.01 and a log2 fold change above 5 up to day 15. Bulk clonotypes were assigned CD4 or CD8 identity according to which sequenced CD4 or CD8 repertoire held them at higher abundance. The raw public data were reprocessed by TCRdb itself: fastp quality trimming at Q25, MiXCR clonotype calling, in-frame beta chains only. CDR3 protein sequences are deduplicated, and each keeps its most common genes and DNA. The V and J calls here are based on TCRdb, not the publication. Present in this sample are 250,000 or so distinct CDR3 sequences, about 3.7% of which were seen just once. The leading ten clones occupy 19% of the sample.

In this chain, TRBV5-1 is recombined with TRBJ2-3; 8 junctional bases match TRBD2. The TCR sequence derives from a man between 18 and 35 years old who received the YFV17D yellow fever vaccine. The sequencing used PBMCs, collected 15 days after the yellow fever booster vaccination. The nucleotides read TGCGCCAGCCGTCTTGGCGGTAGCGGGGCGACAGATACGCAGTATTTT. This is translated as CASRLGGSGATDTQYF.